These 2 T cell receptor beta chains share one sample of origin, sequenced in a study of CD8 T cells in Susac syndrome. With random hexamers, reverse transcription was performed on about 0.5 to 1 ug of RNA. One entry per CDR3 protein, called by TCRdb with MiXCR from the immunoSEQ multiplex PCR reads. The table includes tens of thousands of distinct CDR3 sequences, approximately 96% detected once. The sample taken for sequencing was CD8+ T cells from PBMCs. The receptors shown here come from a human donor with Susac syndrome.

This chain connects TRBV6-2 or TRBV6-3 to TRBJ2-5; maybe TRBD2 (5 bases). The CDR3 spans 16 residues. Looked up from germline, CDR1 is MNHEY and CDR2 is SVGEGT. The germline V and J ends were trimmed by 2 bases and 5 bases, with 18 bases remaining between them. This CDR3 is CASSYAAADLRETQYF. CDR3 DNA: TGTGCCAGCAGTTACGCAGCGGCAGACCTCCGGGAGACCCAGTACTTC.

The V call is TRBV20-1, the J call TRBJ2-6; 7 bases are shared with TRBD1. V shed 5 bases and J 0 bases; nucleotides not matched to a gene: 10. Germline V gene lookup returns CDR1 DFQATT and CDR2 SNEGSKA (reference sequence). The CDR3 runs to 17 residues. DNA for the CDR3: TGCAGTGCTGCTAAGACAGGGTATTACTCTGGGGCCAACGTCCTGACTTTC. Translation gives CSAAKTGYYSGANVLTF.